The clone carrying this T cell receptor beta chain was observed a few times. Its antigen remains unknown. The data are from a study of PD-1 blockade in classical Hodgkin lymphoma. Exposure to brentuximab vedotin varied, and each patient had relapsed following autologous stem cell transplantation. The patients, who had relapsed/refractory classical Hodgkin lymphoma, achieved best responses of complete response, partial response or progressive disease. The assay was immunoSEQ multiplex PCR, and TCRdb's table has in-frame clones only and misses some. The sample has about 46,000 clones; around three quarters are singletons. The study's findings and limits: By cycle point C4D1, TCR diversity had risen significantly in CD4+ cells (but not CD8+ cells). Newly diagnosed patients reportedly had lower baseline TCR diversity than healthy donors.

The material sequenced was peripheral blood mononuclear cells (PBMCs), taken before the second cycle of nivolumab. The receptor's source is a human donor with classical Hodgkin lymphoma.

CDR3 sequence: CASSLGADTQYF. The CDR3 coding sequence is TGTGCCAGCAGCTTAGGAGCAGATACGCAGTATTTT. The V and J genes are TRBV7-6 and TRBJ2-3; no firm D call. The CDR3 has 12 amino acids. V dropped 1 base and J dropped 4 bases, with 3 bases sitting between them. Germline V gives CDR1 SGHVS, CDR2 FNYEAQ. The full variable domain, its missing parts supplied by reference TRBV7-6 and TRBJ2-3, is GAGVSQSPRYKVTKRGQDVALRCDPISGHVSLYWYRQALGQGPEFLTYFNYEAQQDKSGLPNDRFSAERPEGSISTLTIQRTEQRDSAMYRCASSLGADTQYFGPGTRLTVL.